Here is one T cell receptor (beta chain) with its context. Its antigen is not known. The germline V gene encodes CDR1 SQVTM and CDR2 ANQGSEA. V shed 0 bases and J shed 0 bases, with 12 bases lying between them. The CDR3 is 17 residues long. Cells stained for CD3, CD4, CD8, CD45RA, CD27 and viability were sorted into four CD45RA/CD27 subsets. The record originates from a study of naive and memory T cell subsets. Study conclusions and caveats: Clonotypes here are unpaired alpha or beta chain sequences. Naive repertoires, especially CD8, held a few larger clonotypes, possibly memory cells re-expressing CD45RA. Gini index rose across naive, CM, EM and EMRA in CD4 and CD8. Over 95% of naive TCR sequences appeared only once after error correction, unlike memory subsets.

Two oligonucleotides, mixed equimolar, formed the beta constant-region primer covering TRBC1 and TRBC2. Nested alpha and beta constant-region primers with the SP2 primer drove four PCR rounds on ligated cDNA. TCRdb itself ran the UMI-ligation and nested PCR reads through MiXCR, one entry per CDR3 protein. The sample shows around 100,000 distinct CDR3 sequences, about 14% of them seen only once. V usage is TRBV29-1 and J usage is TRBJ2-6; maybe TRBD1 (5 bases). The sequence derives from a human donor in good health. The material sequenced was naive CD8+ T cells from blood. CDR3 bases: TGCAGCGTTGAAGATCCACAGGCCCCCTCTGGGGCCAACGTCCTGACTTTC. This codes for CSVEDPQAPSGANVLTF.